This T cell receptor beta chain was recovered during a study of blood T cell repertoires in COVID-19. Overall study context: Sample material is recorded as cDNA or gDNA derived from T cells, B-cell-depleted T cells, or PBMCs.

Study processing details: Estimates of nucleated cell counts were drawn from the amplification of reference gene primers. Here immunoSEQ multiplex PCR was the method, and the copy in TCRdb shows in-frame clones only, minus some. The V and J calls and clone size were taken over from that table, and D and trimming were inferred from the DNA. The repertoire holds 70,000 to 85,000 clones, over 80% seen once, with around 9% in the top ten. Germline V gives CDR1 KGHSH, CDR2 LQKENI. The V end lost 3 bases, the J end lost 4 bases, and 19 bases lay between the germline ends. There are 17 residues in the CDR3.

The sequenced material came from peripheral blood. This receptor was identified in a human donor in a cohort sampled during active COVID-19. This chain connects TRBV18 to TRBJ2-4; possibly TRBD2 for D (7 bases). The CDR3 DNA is TGTGCCAGCTCACCGCCCGGGACACCGGGGGGTAAAAACATTCAGTACTTC. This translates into CASSPPGTPGGKNIQYF.